Below are 17 T cell receptor beta chains sequenced from a single sample in a study of shared clonotypes between healthy human individuals. TCRdb's table, derived via immunoSEQ multiplex PCR, lists solely in-frame clones and lacks some. The data contain over 2 million clones, roughly 94% of them singletons. The sequenced material came from naive CD4+ T cells sorted from blood. Indicated subset: CD45RA+ positively selected. The receptors shown here come from a man younger than 30 in good health.

V is TRBV27 and J is TRBJ2-2, with D possibly matching TRBD1 (6 bases). The CDR3 extends over 14 amino acids. CDR1 is MNHEY and CDR2 is SMNVEV in the germline V gene (reference sequence). V dropped 4 bases and J dropped 4 bases, with 10 bases sitting between them. The CDR3 sequence is CASSWMDSTGELFF. CDR3 DNA sequence: TGTGCCAGCAGTTGGATGGACAGCACCGGGGAGCTGTTTTTT.

The chain employs TRBV7-8 and TRBJ1-1; D call uncertain. Per germline, CDR1 SGHVS and CDR2 FQNEAQ. The V gene lost 0 bases and the J gene lost 1 base, with 12 bases spanning the gap. The CDR3 is made up of 16 amino acids. The CDR3 DNA reads TGTGCCAGCAGCTTAGCGCGGTCAGGAGAGAACACTGAAGCTTTCTTT. It translates to CASSLARSGENTEAFF.

The CDR3 DNA is TGTGCCAGCAGCTTATTCCCAGGGAGCGGCAATCAGCCCCAGCATTTT. This encodes CASSLFPGSGNQPQHF. J is TRBJ1-5 and V is TRBV7-2, with D perhaps matching TRBD1 (5 bases). The germline gives CDR1 SGHTA, CDR2 FQGNSA. The CDR3 is 16 residues long. Trimming took off 2 bases at V and 2 bases at J, with 13 bases between the two ends.

In regard to this clone: Other DNA variants within this sample encode the same CDR3. The chain couples TRBV9 to TRBJ2-1, with a weak D call TRBD2 (6 bases). Germline CDR1 reads SGDLS; CDR2 reads YYNGEE. The V and J ends lost 2 bases and 9 bases respectively, with 6 bases between them. The CDR3 runs 11 residues. The CDR3: CASSVGGEQFF. The CDR3 coding sequence is TGTGCCAGCAGCGTCGGGGGTGAGCAGTTCTTC.

A note on this clone: The sample contains more than one DNA sequence encoding this CDR3. This chain joins TRBV10-3 and TRBJ1-2; D unclear. Trimming removed 0 bases from V and 8 bases from J, with 4 bases in between. CDR1 and CDR2 from the germline V gene are ENHRY and SYGVKD. The CDR3 runs 11 residues. CDR3 sequence reads: CAISESGGYTF. CDR3 DNA: TGTGCCATCAGTGAGTCTGGAGGCTACACCTTC.

The V call is TRBV4-1, the J call TRBJ2-5, with 9 bases that match TRBD2. J was trimmed by 1 base and V by 7 bases; bases with no gene match: 4. In germline, CDR1 is MGHRA, CDR2 YSYEKL. This CDR3 region has 14 residues. The CDR3 nucleotides read TGCGCCAGCACCCGCGGGGGGGCCCAAGAGACCCAGTACTTC. Protein product: CASTRGGAQETQYF.

The chain employs TRBV5-6 and TRBJ1-2; D is ambiguous. The V end was cut by 4 bases, the J end by 6 bases, with 10 bases between. This CDR3 contains 12 residues. Germline CDR1 is SGHDT and CDR2 is YYEEEE. The CDR3 sequence is CASSPRSDGYTF. Written as DNA, the CDR3 is TGTGCCAGCAGCCCCAGGTCTGATGGCTACACCTTC.

This clone was found once. The chain recombines TRBV29-1 with TRBJ1-2; 11 bases are a match to TRBD1. Losses at the gene ends were 8 bases for V and 6 bases for J; bases not matched to a gene: 5. Germline lookup yields CDR1 SQVTM and CDR2 ANQGSEA. The CDR3 contains 12 residues. The CDR3 sequence is CSTWTGGHGYTF. CDR3 sequence (DNA): TGCAGCACCTGGACAGGGGGCCATGGCTACACCTTC.

CDR3 DNA sequence: TGTGCCAGCAGTGACTCCTCCTACGAGCAGTACTTC. Its translation: CASSDSSYEQYF. The genes are TRBV6-4 and TRBJ2-7; D remains unclear. Trimming pared 0 bases from V and 0 bases from J, leaving 0 bases between. Per germline, CDR1 MRHNA and CDR2 SNTAGT. This CDR3 contains 12 residues.

This sequence joins TRBV6-6 and TRBJ2-5; 8 bases map to TRBD1. The V gene end was trimmed by 2 bases and the J gene end by 5 bases; junction bases not matched to a gene: 7. This CDR3 comprises 15 residues. Germline V CDR1 and CDR2: MNHNY, SVGAGI (reference sequence). As DNA, the CDR3 is TGTGCCAGCAGTTACGAGAACAGGGGGTCCGAGACCCAGTACTTC. Amino acid sequence: CASSYENRGSETQYF.

Worth noting for this clone: Other DNA sequences in the same sample also yield this CDR3. CDR3 sequence (DNA): TGTGCCATCAGTGAAAGTCCTGGAGGCTACACCTTC. This sequence encodes CAISESPGGYTF. The rearrangement uses TRBV10-3 and TRBJ1-2; D remains unclear. CDR3 size: 12 residues. In germline, CDR1 is ENHRY, CDR2 SYGVKD. V was trimmed by 3 bases and J by 8 bases, leaving 10 bases between them.

In this sample, this clone turned up once. V is TRBV28 and J is TRBJ1-2; D remains ambiguous. Trimming took 2 bases from V and 7 from J, leaving 8 bases between them. Looked up from germline, CDR1 is MDHEN and CDR2 is SYDVKM. The CDR3 contains 12 residues. In DNA, the CDR3 is TGTGCCAGCAGTTTAACTTATTCTGGCTACACCTTC. Translated, it gives CASSLTYSGYTF.

The chain couples TRBV5-1 to TRBJ2-2; D is unresolved. This CDR3 comprises 13 residues. V was shortened by 4 bases and J by 5 bases, with 9 bases between the two germline ends. Per the germline V gene, CDR1 is SGHRS and CDR2 is YFSETQ. In DNA, the CDR3 is TGCGCCAGCAGCCAACAGACTACCGGGGAGCTGTTTTTT. Amino acid sequence: CASSQQTTGELFF.

Concerning this clone itself: Different DNA sequences within this sample yield the same CDR3. DNA for the CDR3: TGCGCCAGCAGCTCCGGGACTAGCGGGGGGCAAGAGACCCAGTACTTC. Encoded protein: CASSSGTSGGQETQYF. The chain combines TRBV5-1 with TRBJ2-5; TRBD2 aligns across 15 bases. The ends lost 3 bases at V and 2 bases at J; junction bases unmatched: 2. Germline V gene sequence: CDR1 SGHRS, CDR2 YFSETQ. This CDR3 spans 16 amino acids.

The V call is TRBV18, the J call TRBJ2-5, with no clear D. With 2 bases removed from V and 2 bases from J, the gap between germline ends came to 6 bases. Per the germline V gene, CDR1 is KGHSH and CDR2 is LQKENI. The CDR3 spans 13 residues. The DNA for the CDR3 is TGTGCCAGCTCACCAAACTGGCAAGAGACCCAGTACTTC. Encoded protein: CASSPNWQETQYF. Variable domain in full (rest from reference TRBV18 and TRBJ2-5): NAGVMQNPRHLVRRRGQEARLRCSPMKGHSHVYWYRQLPEEGLKFMVYLQKENIIDESGMPKERFSAEFPKEGPSILRIQQVVRGDSAAYFCASSPNWQETQYFGPGTRLLVL.

The rearrangement uses TRBV11-2 and TRBJ1-1; unclear D gene. The CDR3 covers 12 residues. Trimming pared 0 bases from V and 6 bases from J, leaving 5 bases between. Germline V CDR1 and CDR2: SGHAT, FQNNGV. In nucleotides, the CDR3 is TGTGCCAGCAGCTTAGAATTCTCTGAAGCTTTCTTT. Encoded protein: CASSLEFSEAFF.

The gene calls are TRBV19 and TRBJ2-5; TRBD1 agrees at 7 bases. The junction had 3 bases not matched to a gene; V was cut back by 4 bases and J by 1 base. CDR1 and CDR2 (germline): LNHDA, SQIVND (reference sequence). This CDR3 region has 14 residues. The CDR3 protein is CASSNDRVQETQYF. In DNA, the CDR3 is TGTGCCAGTAGTAATGACAGGGTCCAAGAGACCCAGTACTTC.